These 21 T cell receptor beta chains came from one sample sequenced in a study of blood T cell repertoires in COVID-19. Sequenced by immunoSEQ multiplex PCR; TCRdb stores in-frame clones only, minus some. The data contain roughly 150,000 clones, more than 75% of them singletons. The specimen was peripheral blood. These receptors all come from a man aged 45-65 years who had recovered from COVID-19.

This clone was seen a handful of times. The V gene is TRBV28, the J gene TRBJ1-1; weak D call: TRBD1 (5 bases). V dropped 6 bases and J dropped 8 bases, with 19 bases sitting between them. This CDR3 has 14 amino acids. The germline V gene encodes CDR1 MDHEN and CDR2 SYDVKM. The DNA of the CDR3 is TGTGCCAGCAGGAAACGGACGGACACGTTCGAAGCTTTCTTT. Its translation: CASRKRTDTFEAFF.

This chain connects TRBV4-1 to TRBJ2-7; D might be TRBD1 (6 bases). Looked up from germline, CDR1 is MGHRA and CDR2 is YSYEKL. The length of the CDR3 is 14 residues. V lost 4 bases, J lost 9 bases, and 19 bases lay in between. CDR3 sequence: CASSLGTLTKGQYF. In DNA, the CDR3 is TGCGCCAGCAGCCTCGGGACACTGACAAAGGGGCAGTACTTC.

This clone was found a few times. This chain links TRBV18 with TRBJ1-1; D is possibly TRBD1 (5 bases). The germline gives CDR1 KGHSH, CDR2 LQKENI. The germline V and J ends were trimmed by 4 bases and 4 bases, with 13 bases remaining between them. This CDR3 is built from 14 residues. In DNA form, the CDR3 reads TGTGCCAGCTCACTGGACATTACCAGCACTGAAGCTTTCTTT. It specifies CASSLDITSTEAFF.

V gene TRBV7-2 combines with J gene TRBJ2-1, with unresolved D. V was trimmed by 6 bases and J by 6 bases, leaving 9 bases between them. Germline CDR1 SGHTA, CDR2 FQGNSA. The CDR3 extends over 12 amino acids. In DNA, the CDR3 is TGTGCCAGCAGTTCCATCCCCAATGAGCAGTTCTTC. It yields the protein CASSSIPNEQFF.

The chain carries TRBV15 and TRBJ2-7; D call uncertain. Looked up from germline, CDR1 is LNHNV and CDR2 is YYDKDF (reference sequence). Trimming shortened V by 0 bases and J by 2 bases, and 11 bases separated the two germline ends. This CDR3 has 15 residues. The CDR3 reads CATSRDSPDPYEQYF. The DNA for the CDR3 is TGTGCCACCAGCAGAGATTCCCCAGATCCCTACGAGCAGTACTTC.

The chain couples TRBV2 to TRBJ1-6; tentatively, D is TRBD1 (5 bases). The ends were cut back, 4 bases at V and 7 bases at J, with 20 bases in the middle. Per germline, CDR1 SNHLY and CDR2 FYNNEI. The CDR3 consists of 17 residues. The CDR3 bases are TGTGCCAGCAGTGCCCCCTCCGGGCCGGGACTAAATTCACCCCTCCACTTT. It encodes CASSAPSGPGLNSPLHF.

V usage is TRBV6-5 and J usage is TRBJ2-1; 7 bases agree with TRBD2. The trim removed 6 bases at V and 6 bases at J, leaving 11 bases unmatched. Germline CDR1 MNHEY, CDR2 SVGAGI. The CDR3 consists of 15 residues. The CDR3 loop is CASRNGASGSNEQFF. DNA for the CDR3: TGTGCCAGCAGAAACGGGGCTAGCGGCTCCAATGAGCAGTTCTTC.

This chain links TRBV7-9 with TRBJ2-7; D might be TRBD1 (5 bases). The ends were cut back, 2 bases at V and 7 bases at J, with 15 bases in the middle. The CDR3 runs 14 residues. Germline V CDR1 and CDR2: SEHNR, FQNEAQ (reference sequence). As DNA, the CDR3 is TGTGCCAGCAGCTTATCCAGGGTATTATGGGAGCAGTACTTC. Encoded protein: CASSLSRVLWEQYF.

On this clone itself: One end of the junction fails to match germline, which may point to a read error. This chain uses TRBV19 with TRBJ1-3, with 8 bases fitting TRBD1. The CDR3 has 14 residues. Per the germline V gene, CDR1 is LNHDA and CDR2 is SQIVND (reference sequence). CDR3 amino acids: CASSIPGGGLPPRF. CDR3 nucleotide sequence: TGTGCCAGTAGTATCCCAGGGGGCGGCCTTCCCCCGCGTTTT.

V usage is TRBV7-2 and J usage is TRBJ2-1; 8 nucleotides align to TRBD1. Trimming took 8 bases from V and 7 from J; bases not matched to a gene: 10. The germline V gene encodes CDR1 SGHTA and CDR2 FQGNSA. The CDR3 is 14 amino acids. The CDR3 reads CASRESRGQNEQFF. The CDR3 coding sequence is TGTGCCAGCCGAGAGAGCAGGGGGCAAAATGAGCAGTTCTTC.

The count of this clone is one. This rearrangement joins TRBV5-3 to TRBJ1-3; perhaps TRBD1 as D (5 bases). Being an ORF, TRBV5-3 has a function that is uncertain. The CDR3 is made up of 14 amino acids. The germline V and J ends were trimmed by 1 base and 2 bases, with 7 bases remaining between them. DNA for the CDR3: TGTGCCAGAAGCTTGAACAGGACTGGAAACACCATATATTTT. Translation gives CARSLNRTGNTIYF.

This CDR3 reads CASRSLQPLGNTIYF. The CDR3 DNA reads TGTGCCAGCAGAAGTCTCCAACCCCTGGGCAACACCATATATTTT. This chain connects TRBV2 to TRBJ1-3; D ambiguous. Germline V gene lookup returns CDR1 SNHLY and CDR2 FYNNEI. Trimming shortened V by 6 bases and J by 7 bases, and 19 bases separated the two germline ends. CDR3 length: 15 residues.

CDR3 sequence reads: CASSLVGTSSGELFF. For the CDR3, the DNA is TGTGCCAGCAGCTTAGTCGGGACTAGTTCCGGGGAGCTGTTTTTT. This sequence joins TRBV7-2 and TRBJ2-2; 8 nucleotides align to TRBD2. Unmatched junction bases numbered 4, after V lost 1 base and J lost 6 bases. CDR1 is SGHTA and CDR2 is FQGNSA in the germline V gene. The CDR3 totals 15 residues.

The V call is TRBV5-1, the J call TRBJ2-1; 7 nucleotides match TRBD2. The CDR3 covers 14 residues. V lost 3 bases, J lost 3 bases, and 3 bases stayed unmatched. The V gene's germline CDR1 is SGHRS and CDR2 YFSETQ. In nucleotides, the CDR3 is TGCGCCAGCAGCTCGGGACTAAACTACAATGAGCAGTTCTTC. Residues: CASSSGLNYNEQFF.

V usage is TRBV9 and J usage is TRBJ1-5, with 9 bases fitting TRBD1. From germline, CDR1 is SGDLS and CDR2 YYNGEE. This CDR3 region has 13 residues. The trim removed 2 bases at V and 11 bases at J, leaving 5 bases unmatched. CDR3 protein: CASSVTTGGAQHF. CDR3 DNA: TGTGCCAGCAGCGTGACGACAGGGGGTGCCCAGCATTTT.

The chain couples TRBV3-1 (or the pseudogene TRBV3-2) to TRBJ1-2; D unclear. Per germline, CDR1 LGHDT and CDR2 YNNKEL (reference sequence). The CDR3 runs to 13 residues. V lost 3 bases to trimming and J lost 8 bases, with 13 bases between them. Here the CDR3 reads CASSHKLKTGYTF. In DNA, the CDR3 is TGTGCCAGCAGCCACAAACTTAAAACCGGCTACACCTTC.

The V and J genes are TRBV5-1 and TRBJ1-6; D gene uncertain. The CDR3 sequence is 15 residues long. Germline loops: CDR1 SGHRS, CDR2 YFSETQ. The V end was cut by 3 bases, the J end by 3 bases, with 10 bases between. CDR3 DNA: TGCGCCAGCAGCTCCAACGGAGACTATAATTCACCCCTCCACTTT. Its translation is CASSSNGDYNSPLHF.

The chain joins TRBV11-2 to TRBJ1-6; D is unresolved. V lost 3 bases, J lost 7 bases, and 10 bases lay in between. There are 14 residues in the CDR3. Germline V CDR1 and CDR2: SGHAT, FQNNGV. As DNA, the CDR3 is TGTGCCAGCAGCTTTGAGGCAACAAATTCACCCCTCCACTTT. It encodes CASSFEATNSPLHF.

The chain carries TRBV19 and TRBJ2-5; 7 nucleotides line up with TRBD1. The CDR3 extends over 14 amino acids. Germline CDR1 is LNHDA and CDR2 is SQIVND (reference sequence). V was clipped by 6 bases and J by 2 bases; unmatched bases: 6. The DNA of the CDR3 is TGTGCCAGTAGGCCGGGACAGAAACAAGAGACCCAGTACTTC. Amino acid sequence: CASRPGQKQETQYF.

The V and J genes are TRBV18 and TRBJ2-7; TRBD1 matches 8 bases. CDR3 length: 15 amino acids. In germline, CDR1 is KGHSH, CDR2 LQKENI. The V and J ends lost 4 bases and 1 base, in that order; junction bases with no gene match: 6. The CDR3 bases are TGTGCCAGCTCACTCGGACAGGGAGAATCCTACGAGCAGTACTTC. Its protein product is CASSLGQGESYEQYF.

The chain has TRBV30 and TRBJ1-4; D gene uncertain. Germline CDR1 and CDR2: GTSNPN and SVGIG (reference sequence). V was shortened by 1 base and J by 2 bases, with 11 bases between the two germline ends. This CDR3 is built from 15 residues. The CDR3 sequence: CAWSATLWTNEKLFF. The CDR3 nucleotides read TGTGCCTGGAGTGCCACTTTATGGACTAATGAAAAACTGTTTTTT. Variable domain in full (rest from reference TRBV30 and TRBJ1-4): SQTIHQWPATLVQPVGSPLSLECTVEGTSNPNLYWYRQAAGRGLQLLFYSVGIGQISSEVPQNLSASRPQDRQFILSSKKLLLSDSGFYLCAWSATLWTNEKLFFGSGTQLSVL.